This T cell receptor (beta chain) emerged from a study of blood T cell repertoires in COVID-19. The assay was immunoSEQ multiplex PCR, and TCRdb's table has in-frame clones only and misses some. Counted here are roughly 110,000 clones, around 80% occurring once; the ten biggest clones make up 0.7% to 0.85%. V was clipped by 9 bases and J by 4 bases; unmatched bases: 9. This CDR3 is built from 14 residues. From germline, CDR1 is MNHEY and CDR2 SVGAGI. The receptor was isolated from a woman aged 70 to 79 with acute or convalescent COVID-19. Sequencing was performed on peripheral blood. The chain links TRBV6-5 to TRBJ1-1, with 9 bases aligning to TRBD1. CDR3 nucleotide sequence: TGTGCCAGTCGGGACAGGGCATTGGTCACTGAAGCTTTCTTT. Translating it yields CASRDRALVTEAFF.